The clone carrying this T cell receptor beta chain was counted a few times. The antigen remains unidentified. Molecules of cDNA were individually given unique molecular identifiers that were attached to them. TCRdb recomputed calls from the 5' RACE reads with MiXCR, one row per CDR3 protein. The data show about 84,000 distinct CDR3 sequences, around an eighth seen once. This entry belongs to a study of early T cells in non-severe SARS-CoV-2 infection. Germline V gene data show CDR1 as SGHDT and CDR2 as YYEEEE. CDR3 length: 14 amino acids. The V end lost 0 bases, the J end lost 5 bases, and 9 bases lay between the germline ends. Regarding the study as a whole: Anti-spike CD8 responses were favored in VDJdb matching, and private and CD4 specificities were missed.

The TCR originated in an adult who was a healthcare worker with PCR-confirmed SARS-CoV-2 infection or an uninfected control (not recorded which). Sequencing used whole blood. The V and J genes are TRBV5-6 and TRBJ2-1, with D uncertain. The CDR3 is CASSLDRTNNEQFF. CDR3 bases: TGTGCCAGCAGCTTGGATCGGACCAACAATGAGCAGTTCTTC.